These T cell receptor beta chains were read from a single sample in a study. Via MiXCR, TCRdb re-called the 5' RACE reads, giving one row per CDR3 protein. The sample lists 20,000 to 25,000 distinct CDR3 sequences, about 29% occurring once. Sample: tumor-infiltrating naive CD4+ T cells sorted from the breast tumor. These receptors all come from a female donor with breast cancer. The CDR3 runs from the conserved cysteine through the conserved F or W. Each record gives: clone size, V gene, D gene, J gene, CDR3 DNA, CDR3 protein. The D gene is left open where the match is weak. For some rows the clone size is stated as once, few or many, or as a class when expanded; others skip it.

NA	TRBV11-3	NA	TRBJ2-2	TGTGCCAGCAGCTTAGGGGACCCCAACACCGGGGAGCTGTTTTTT	CASSLGDPNTGELFF
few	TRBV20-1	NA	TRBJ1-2	TGCAGTGCTAGAGCGAGAGGGTTTAACTTTGGCTGCACCTTC	CSARARGFNFGCTF
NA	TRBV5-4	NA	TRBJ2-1	TGTGCCAGCCGTCCCGGTAGCGCCTACAATGAGCAGTTCTTC	CASRPGSAYNEQFF
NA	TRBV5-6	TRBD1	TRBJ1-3	TGTGCCAGCAGCCCCAACTACAGGGGGGGAACTGGAAACACCATATATTTT	CASSPNYRGGTGNTIYF
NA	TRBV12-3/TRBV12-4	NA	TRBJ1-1	TGTGCCAGCAGCTTAGCTTCGGGGACCGAAGCTTTCTTT	CASSLASGTEAFF
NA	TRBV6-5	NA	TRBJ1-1	TGTGCCAGCAGCAGGGGAGGTGGCACTGAAGCTCTCTTC	CASSRGGGTEALF
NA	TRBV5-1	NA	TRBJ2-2	TGCGCCAGCAGCCCCTCCTGGGGGGCGTCCACCGGGGAGCTGTTTTTT	CASSPSWGASTGELFF
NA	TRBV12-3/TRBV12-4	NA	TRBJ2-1	TGTGCCAGCAACAAATTAGGAACCGGTCCGGGGGAGCAGTTCTTC	CASNKLGTGPGEQFF
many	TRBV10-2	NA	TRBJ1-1	TGCGCCAGCAGTGAAGTCGGGGGGCGAATGGGTGAAGCTTTCTTT	CASSEVGGRMGEAFF
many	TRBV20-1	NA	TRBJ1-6	TGCAGTCCAGTAAGGTCCTATAATTCACCCCTCCACTTT	CSPVRSYNSPLHF